These 16 T cell receptor beta chains originate from one sample sequenced in a study of identifying expanded T cells in peripheral blood. Assay: immunoSEQ multiplex PCR; the TCRdb copy retains only in-frame clones and omits some. Of under 150,000 clones in the sample, more than 75% were seen once. Material: blood. Receptors originate from a person aged 18-70 years in good health.

The chain carries TRBV9 and TRBJ1-3; D remains ambiguous. V lost 3 bases and J 0 bases, leaving 25 bases between the germline ends. The germline gives CDR1 SGDLS, CDR2 YYNGEE. The CDR3 totals 20 residues. The CDR3 sequence: CASSAPLQVQSTSSGNTIYF. CDR3 bases: TGTGCCAGCAGCGCCCCACTCCAAGTACAGAGCACCTCCTCTGGAAACACCATATATTTT.

V gene TRBV21-1 combines with J gene TRBJ2-3; the table calls TRBD2, which could not be checked here. TRBV21-1 is termed a pseudogene. The CDR3 runs 15 residues. The CDR3 nucleotides are TGTGCCAGCAGCGCGTTTAGCGGGGGGGCAGATACGCAGTATTTT. Amino acids: CASSAFSGGADTQYF.

The rearrangement uses TRBV11-3 and TRBJ2-6; 7 bases are shared with TRBD1. Germline values: CDR1 SGHNT, CDR2 YENEEA. The CDR3 runs to 17 residues. V lost 5 bases and J lost 0; bases outside the gene matches: 7. In DNA form, the CDR3 reads TGTGCCAGCAGCCGGACAGGCCCAATCTCTGGGGCCAACGTCCTGACTTTC. Protein sequence: CASSRTGPISGANVLTF.

The V and J genes are TRBV5-4 and TRBJ2-5; the D is unclear. This CDR3 is built from 13 residues. CDR1 and CDR2 from the germline V gene are SGHNT and YYREEE (reference sequence). Between the trimmed V and J ends, which lost 0 bases and 5 bases, there was a span of 8 bases. The CDR3 DNA reads as TGTGCCAGCAGCTTGGCAGGATTCGAGACCCAGTACTTC. Protein sequence: CASSLAGFETQYF.

In this sample, this clone turned up a few times. V is TRBV4-1 and J is TRBJ1-1; unclear D gene. CDR3 length equals 16 residues. Germline V gives CDR1 MGHRA, CDR2 YSYEKL. V dropped 4 bases and J dropped 1 base, with 16 bases sitting between them. The CDR3 sequence: CASSRTPTPRNTEAFF. The CDR3 DNA follows: TGCGCCAGCAGCCGGACCCCGACACCTAGGAACACTGAAGCTTTCTTT.

This clone has just a few counts. The chain employs TRBV5-4 and TRBJ2-7; 9 nucleotides agree with TRBD1. CDR1 and CDR2 from the germline V gene are SGHNT and YYREEE (reference sequence). The CDR3 sequence is 14 residues long. Unmatched junction bases numbered 13, after V lost 10 bases and J lost 5 bases. The CDR3, as DNA: TGTGCCGGCAACCGGGACAGGGATTCCCACGAGCAGTACTTC. It yields the protein CAGNRDRDSHEQYF.

The V and J genes are TRBV28 and TRBJ2-7; tentatively, D is TRBD1 (6 bases). Per the germline V gene, CDR1 is MDHEN and CDR2 is SYDVKM. The CDR3 has 14 residues. Trimming removed 2 bases at V and 7 bases at J, with 15 bases between. CDR3 in DNA: TGTGCCAGCAGTTTAGGGACAAGACCGAGTGAGCAGTACTTC. Protein sequence: CASSLGTRPSEQYF.

The chain carries TRBV4-1 and TRBJ2-5, with D possibly being TRBD1 (5 bases). Germline CDR1 is MGHRA and CDR2 is YSYEKL. CDR3 length: 18 residues. Trimming stripped 0 bases from V and 5 bases from J, with 22 bases between. CDR3 sequence reads: CASSQDSPRARLGETQYF. DNA for the CDR3: TGCGCCAGCAGCCAAGATTCCCCCAGGGCTCGCCTAGGGGAGACCCAGTACTTC.

The J gene is TRBJ2-7, the V gene TRBV6-5; the D call may be TRBD1 or TRBD2 (6 bases each). Germline V CDR1 and CDR2: MNHEY, SVGAGI. V was trimmed by 6 bases and J by 2 bases, leaving 17 bases between them. This CDR3 has 15 amino acids. CDR3 nucleotides: TGTGCCAGCAGACCTCGTCGGGGGCCTACCTACGAGCAGTACTTC. Translation: CASRPRRGPTYEQYF.

The rearrangement uses TRBV30 and TRBJ1-1, with 7 bases lining up with TRBD1. The ends lost 2 bases at V and 7 bases at J; junction bases unmatched: 10. From germline, CDR1 is GTSNPN and CDR2 SVGIG (reference sequence). The CDR3 contains 14 residues. The CDR3 DNA follows: TGTGCCTGGAGTAGTGTCAGGGGGAAGATTGAAGCTTTCTTT. It translates to CAWSSVRGKIEAFF.

This chain joins TRBV7-9 and TRBJ1-3, with D uncertain. Germline lookup yields CDR1 SEHNR and CDR2 FQNEAQ (reference sequence). CDR3 length: 12 amino acids. V gave up 6 bases and J gave up 10 bases, with 13 bases separating them. CDR3 amino acids: CASSLDSRTIYF. The CDR3 nucleotides read TGTGCCAGCAGTCTGGATTCGAGAACCATATATTTT.

The chain couples TRBV7-9 to TRBJ2-1; D ambiguous. V lost 3 bases, J lost 3 bases, and 12 bases lay in between. Germline V gives CDR1 SEHNR, CDR2 FQNEAQ (reference sequence). This CDR3 is built from 15 residues. The CDR3 region is CASSFRRTNYNEQFF. CDR3 nucleotides: TGTGCCAGCAGCTTCAGACGGACGAACTACAATGAGCAGTTCTTC.

V and J are TRBV30 and TRBJ1-4, with a tentative D call TRBD1 (6 bases). The CDR3 covers 11 residues. The germline gives CDR1 GTSNPN, CDR2 SVGIG (reference sequence). V shed 5 bases and J shed 12 bases, with 13 bases lying between them. CDR3 coding DNA: TGTGCCTGGGGTCATTGGGGGCAACTGTTTTTT. This sequence encodes CAWGHWGQLFF.

CDR3 in DNA: TGTGCCAGCAGCCCAAGGGATTCACCCCTCCACTTT. Protein product: CASSPRDSPLHF. The chain carries TRBV27 and TRBJ1-6; no reliable D call. V was shortened by 6 bases and J by 8 bases, with 8 bases between the two germline ends. CDR1 and CDR2 (germline): MNHEY, SMNVEV (reference sequence). This CDR3 contains 12 residues.

The chain couples TRBV14 to TRBJ1-4; D uncertain. This CDR3 is 12 amino acids long. Germline CDR1 reads SGHDN; CDR2 reads FVKESK. V dropped 0 bases and J dropped 16 bases, with 12 bases sitting between them. The CDR3 DNA is TGTGCCAGCAGCCAAGATGGGGTGAAGGAGTTTTTT. It encodes CASSQDGVKEFF.

The chain is built from TRBV28 and TRBJ1-1; no definite D call. Deletions cut 5 bases from V and 9 bases from J, with 19 bases between. CDR3 size: 14 residues. The germline V gene encodes CDR1 MDHEN and CDR2 SYDVKM. Here the CDR3 DNA reads TGTGCCAGCAGTCGCTCTCCTGGGCAGAGAAAAGCTTTCTTT. It specifies CASSRSPGQRKAFF. The whole variable domain, remainder taken from reference TRBV28 and TRBJ1-1, is DVKVTQSSRYLVKRTGEKVFLECVQDMDHENMFWYRQDPGLGLRLIYFSYDVKMKEKGDIPEGYSVSREKKERFSLILESASTNQTSMYLCASSRSPGQRKAFFGQGTRLTVV.